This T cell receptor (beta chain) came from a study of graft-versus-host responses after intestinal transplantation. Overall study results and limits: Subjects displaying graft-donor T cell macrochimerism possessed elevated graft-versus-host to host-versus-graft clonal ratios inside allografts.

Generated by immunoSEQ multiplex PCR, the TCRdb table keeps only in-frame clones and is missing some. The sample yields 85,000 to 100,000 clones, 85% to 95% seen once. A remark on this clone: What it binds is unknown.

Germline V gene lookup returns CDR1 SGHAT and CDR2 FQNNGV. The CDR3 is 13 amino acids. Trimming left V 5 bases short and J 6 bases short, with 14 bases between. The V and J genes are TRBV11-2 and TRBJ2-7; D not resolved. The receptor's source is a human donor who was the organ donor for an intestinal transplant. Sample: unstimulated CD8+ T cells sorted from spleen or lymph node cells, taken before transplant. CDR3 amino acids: CASSPPSNIEQYF. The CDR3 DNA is TGTGCCAGCAGCCCGCCTTCTAATATCGAGCAGTACTTC.